Each of the 2 T cell receptor beta chains below was sequenced from the same sample in a study of OX40 agonist ivuxolimab in advanced cancers. Profiling relied on immunoSEQ multiplex PCR, and the TCRdb table lists in-frame clones only, not all of them. The sample lists under 95,000 clones, 86% occurring once. The material was CD4+ or CD8+ T cells sorted from blood, obtained in a trial of the OX40 agonist ivuxolimab. Source of these receptors: an adult with an advanced solid tumor such as melanoma, head and neck, liver or kidney cancer.

The chain employs TRBV28 and TRBJ1-2, with no clear D. The CDR3 sequence is 11 residues long. V shed 5 bases and J shed 5 bases, with 6 bases lying between them. CDR1 is MDHEN, CDR2 SYDVKM, per germline. CDR3: CASSVNYGYTF. CDR3 DNA sequence: TGTGCCAGCAGTGTGAATTATGGCTACACCTTC.

This chain uses TRBV9 with TRBJ2-7, with TRBD2 as a possible D gene (5 bases). V lost 4 bases and J lost 2, with 13 bases in between. The CDR3 consists of 14 residues. Looked up from germline, CDR1 is SGDLS and CDR2 is YYNGEE. The DNA for the CDR3 is TGTGCCAGCAGCAGCCGGGATAACACCTACGAGCAGTACTTC. It specifies CASSSRDNTYEQYF.